This record covers a single TCR beta chain. The antigen remains undetermined. This sample is part of a study of circulating tumor DNA in untreated peripheral T-cell lymphoma. Study-level findings and limits: Tumor-specific clonotypes were found in around three quarters of patients.

Before treatment, baseline tumor tissue was collected for sequencing. Sequencing used immunoSEQ multiplex PCR; TCRdb keeps in-frame clones, though not all of them. The table shows about 6,600 clones, with 60% to 80% occurring only once. Trimming pared 4 bases from V and 4 bases from J, leaving 13 bases between. The CDR3 covers 13 residues. CDR1 and CDR2 from the germline V gene are GTSNPN and SVGIG (reference sequence). Sequenced: tumor tissue. The chain has TRBV30 and TRBJ1-2; no firm D call. This receptor was taken from a human donor with peripheral T-cell lymphoma. The CDR3 DNA sequence: TGTGCCTGGAATAACCAAGGCGGCTATGGCTACACCTTC. Translation: CAWNNQGGYGYTF.